This T cell receptor (beta chain) is from a study of T cell responses to AZD1222 COVID-19 vaccine. Study as a whole: Doses given second, at about 4 or about 12 weeks, were pooled. Points from the study as a whole: Mostly white British, mostly female donors; authors suggested clonal diversity may be underestimated.

This clone was observed a single time. The antigen is not known. The data were produced by immunoSEQ multiplex PCR, yet TCRdb's version contains in-frame clones alone and is incomplete. The sample has under 140,000 clones, roughly four fifths seen once. Germline V gene lookup returns CDR1 SGHRS and CDR2 YFSETQ. The CDR3 loop spans 14 amino acids. With 1 base removed from V and 8 bases from J, the gap between germline ends came to 12 bases. This sequence was found in an adult in good health. The chain uses TRBV5-1 and TRBJ1-4; D gene uncertain. Sequenced here: peripheral blood, sampled on day 0 of AZD1222 vaccination. CDR3 DNA: TGCGCCAGCAGCTTGAACAGCTATCAGGAAAAACTGTTTTTT. Protein product: CASSLNSYQEKLFF.